This TCR beta chain emerged from a study of blood T cells in healthy people across ages. Whole-study results and caveats: A greater number of naive CD4+ cells and higher diversity distinguished long-lived donors from aged donors.

Alongside a J-beta primer mix, a sample-barcoded 5' primer served in a second PCR lasting 7 to 11 cycles. TCRdb fed the 5' RACE reads into MiXCR, producing one record per CDR3 protein. The top ten hold about 30% of the sample, which has around 650,000 distinct CDR3 sequences, around 38% seen once. Comment on this clonotype: The antigen is not known.

The J segment lost 5 bases and the V segment lost 6 bases, leaving 7 bases of the junction unmatched. This CDR3 is 14 amino acids long. The chain couples TRBV12-3 or TRBV12-4 to TRBJ1-2; 9 bases are shared with TRBD1. The TCR originated in a man of 80 years or more in good health. The sample was blood. Written as DNA, the CDR3 is TGTGCCAGCAGAGGGACAGGGAAAAGTTATGGCTACACCTTC. Its translation is CASRGTGKSYGYTF.